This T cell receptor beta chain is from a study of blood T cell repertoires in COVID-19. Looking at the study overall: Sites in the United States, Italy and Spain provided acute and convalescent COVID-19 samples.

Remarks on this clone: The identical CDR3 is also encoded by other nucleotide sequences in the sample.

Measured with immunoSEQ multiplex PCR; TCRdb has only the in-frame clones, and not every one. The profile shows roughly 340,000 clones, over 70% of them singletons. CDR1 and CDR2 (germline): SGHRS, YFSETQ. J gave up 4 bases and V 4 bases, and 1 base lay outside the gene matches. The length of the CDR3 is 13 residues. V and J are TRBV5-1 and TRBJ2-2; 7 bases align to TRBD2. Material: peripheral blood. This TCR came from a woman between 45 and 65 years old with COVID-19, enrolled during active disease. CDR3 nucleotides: TGCGCCAGCAGCCCGGGGGGCACCGGGGAGCTGTTTTTT. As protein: CASSPGGTGELFF.